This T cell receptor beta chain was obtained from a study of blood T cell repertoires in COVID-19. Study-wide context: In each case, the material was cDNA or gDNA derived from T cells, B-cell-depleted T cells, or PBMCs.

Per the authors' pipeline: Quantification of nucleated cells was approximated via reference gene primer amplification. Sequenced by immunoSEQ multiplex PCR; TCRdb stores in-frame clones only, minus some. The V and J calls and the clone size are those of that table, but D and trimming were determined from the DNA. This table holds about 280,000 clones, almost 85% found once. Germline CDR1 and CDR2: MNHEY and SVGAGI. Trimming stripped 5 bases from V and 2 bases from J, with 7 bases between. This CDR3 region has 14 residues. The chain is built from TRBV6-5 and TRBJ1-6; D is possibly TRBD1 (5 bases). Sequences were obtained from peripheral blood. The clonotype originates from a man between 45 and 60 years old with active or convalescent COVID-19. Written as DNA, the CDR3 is TGTGCCAGCAGTCCGGGGGCCTATAATTCACCCCTCCACTTT. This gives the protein CASSPGAYNSPLHF.